The 7 T cell receptor beta chains reported below all come from one sample, sequenced in a study of identifying expanded T cells in peripheral blood. Sequencing used immunoSEQ multiplex PCR; TCRdb keeps in-frame clones, though not all of them. This sample yields roughly 130,000 clones, of which 75% to 90% are seen a single time; about 8% belongs to the top ten. Sequencing used blood. These receptor sequences come from a person between 18 and 75 years old in good health.

This rearrangement joins TRBV6-1 to TRBJ1-2; 7 bases agree with TRBD1. The CDR3 spans 15 residues. Germline CDR1 and CDR2: MNHNS and SASEGT. V shed 7 bases, J shed 2 bases, and the junction held 10 bases outside the gene matches. CDR3 protein: CASTAREGGNYGYTF. CDR3 nucleotide sequence: TGTGCCAGCACCGCCAGGGAAGGGGGCAACTATGGCTACACCTTC.

The chain couples TRBV28 to TRBJ1-1; D unresolved. The CDR3 extends over 10 amino acids. In germline, CDR1 is MDHEN, CDR2 SYDVKM. The CDR3 spells CAVYNTEAFF. The CDR3 DNA is TGTGCGGTCTATAACACTGAAGCTTTCTTT. Supplemented by reference TRBV28 and TRBJ1-1, the full variable domain reads DVKVTQSSRYLVKRTGEKVFLECVQDMDHENMFWYRQDPGLGLRLIYFSYDVKMKEKGDIPEGYSVSREKKERFSLILESASTNQTSMYLCAVYNTEAFFGQGTRLTVV.

This clone was picked up one time. V is TRBV15 and J is TRBJ2-2; D gene ambiguous. The germline V and J ends were trimmed by 0 bases and 4 bases, with 6 bases remaining between them. This CDR3 spans 14 amino acids. Germline-derived CDR1 and CDR2 are LNHNV and YYDKDF (reference sequence). The CDR3 loop reads CATSRDSFTGELFF. CDR3 nucleotide sequence: TGTGCCACCAGCAGAGATTCGTTCACCGGGGAGCTGTTTTTT.

This sequence joins TRBV14 and TRBJ2-6; 8 bases align to TRBD1. CDR1 is SGHDN, CDR2 FVKESK, per germline. The CDR3 is 14 amino acids. Losses at the gene ends were 2 bases for V and 10 bases for J; bases not matched to a gene: 4. The CDR3 protein is CASSQITGGNVLTF. The DNA for the CDR3 is TGTGCCAGCAGCCAAATCACAGGGGGTAACGTCCTGACTTTC.

Here the CDR3 DNA reads TGCGCCAGCAGACCTATTGGACTAGCGGGAGGGCGCTATCATGGCGGGGAGCTGTTTTTT. Translating it yields CASRPIGLAGGRYHGGELFF. The V gene is TRBV4-1, the J gene TRBJ2-2, with 15 bases lining up with TRBD2. The CDR3 has 20 amino acids. After removal of 6 bases from V and 7 bases from J, the junction contained 18 bases not matched to a gene. Germline V gene lookup returns CDR1 MGHRA and CDR2 YSYEKL.

This sequence joins TRBV10-3 and TRBJ2-1; possibly TRBD2 for D (5 bases). The V gene's germline CDR1 is ENHRY and CDR2 SYGVKD. The CDR3 has 13 amino acids. Trimming stripped 4 bases from V and 8 bases from J, with 12 bases between. CDR3 DNA sequence: TGTGCCATCAGTGCCGGGATATACGATGAGCAGTTCTTC. Translating it yields CAISAGIYDEQFF.

This clone was observed once. J is TRBJ1-2 and V is TRBV7-3, with D unresolved. This CDR3 is built from 13 residues. The germline V gene encodes CDR1 SGHTA and CDR2 FQGTGA. The V end lost 2 bases, the J end lost 4 bases, and 8 bases lay between the germline ends. The CDR3 sequence is CASSLAGTYGYTF. The CDR3 DNA is TGTGCCAGCAGCTTAGCGGGAACCTATGGCTACACCTTC.